The 9 T cell receptor beta chains given below trace back to one sample, sequenced in a study of molecular identifiers for immune sequencing clone quantification. Using its own MiXCR run on the PCR reads, TCRdb lists one record per CDR3 protein. Of approximately 590,000 distinct CDR3 sequences in the sample, 25% were seen once. What was sequenced was naive CD8+ T cells from blood, with Jurkat cell RNA spiked in. Subset meaning: FACS-sorted CD8+CD4-CCR7+CD45RA+ naive T cells. These receptors all stem from a human donor in good health. Some libraries in this study had Jurkat cell RNA spiked in.

For the CDR3, the DNA is TGTGCCAGCCGGGGGGCGGAGGACTACGAGCAGTACTTC. It codes for CASRGAEDYEQYF. This chain uses TRBV5-3 with TRBJ2-7; a weak D match, TRBD2 (7 bases). TRBV5-3 is assigned to the ORF class and has an uncertain function. V gave up 8 bases and J gave up 3 bases, with 15 bases separating them. The CDR3 runs 13 residues.

The V gene is TRBV19, the J gene TRBJ2-5; D remains unclear. The germline V and J ends were trimmed by 0 bases and 0 bases, with 5 bases remaining between them. CDR3 size: 14 residues. Per germline, CDR1 LNHDA and CDR2 SQIVND (reference sequence). The DNA of the CDR3 is TGTGCCAGTAGTATAGAAGTGTACCAAGAGACCCAGTACTTC. Residues: CASSIEVYQETQYF. The full variable domain, rest sourced from reference TRBV19 and TRBJ2-5, is DGGITQSPKYLFRKEGQNVTLSCEQNLNHDAMYWYRQDPGQGLRLIYYSQIVNDFQKGDIAEGYSVSREKKESFPLTVTSAQKNPTAFYLCASSIEVYQETQYFGPGTRLLVL.

This clonotype was seen only a few times. This sequence joins TRBV4-3 and TRBJ2-7; TRBD1 might be the D (5 bases). The CDR3 length is 18 residues. CDR1 LGHNA and CDR2 YSLEER come from the germline V gene. V dropped 1 base and J dropped 3 bases, with 22 bases sitting between them. CDR3 sequence reads: CASSQVGLNAQSDYEQYF. The CDR3 bases are TGCGCCAGCAGCCAAGTGGGGCTCAACGCACAGAGTGACTACGAGCAGTACTTC.

This clonotype was detected ten times or more. The V gene is TRBV9, the J gene TRBJ2-3; TRBD2 agrees at 10 bases. Germline values: CDR1 SGDLS, CDR2 YYNGEE. V gave up 2 bases and J gave up 2 bases; unmatched junction bases: 2. This CDR3 is 15 amino acids long. CDR3 in amino acids: CASSVGLADTDTQYF. The CDR3, as DNA: TGTGCCAGCAGCGTTGGACTAGCGGACACAGATACGCAGTATTTT.

On this clonotype itself: This may be a read error, as it is one base from a much larger clone. This chain connects TRBV7-2 to TRBJ2-7; D is tentatively TRBD1 or TRBD2 (5 bases each). Germline V gene sequence: CDR1 SGHTA, CDR2 FQGNSA. V gave up 4 bases and J gave up 7 bases, with 14 bases separating them. This CDR3 contains 13 residues. The CDR3 DNA reads as TGTGCCAGCAGCTCTCCGGGACCTGAGGAGCAGTACTTC. It translates to CASSSPGPEEQYF.

This clonotype was picked up a small number of times. The CDR3 here is CASSQGGDYSNQPQHF. The CDR3 DNA follows: TGCGCCAGCAGCCAGGGAGGCGATTATAGCAATCAGCCCCAGCATTTT. V usage is TRBV4-1 and J usage is TRBJ1-5; D remains unclear. CDR3 size: 16 residues. Trimming shortened V by 3 bases and J by 0 bases, and 12 bases separated the two germline ends. The germline V gene encodes CDR1 MGHRA and CDR2 YSYEKL.

This clonotype occurred many times. J is TRBJ2-7 and V is TRBV4-3; unclear D gene. Looked up from germline, CDR1 is LGHNA and CDR2 is YSLEER. This CDR3 comprises 14 residues. With 1 base removed from V and 1 base from J, the gap between germline ends came to 8 bases. CDR3 DNA: TGCGCCAGCAGCCAAGTGCTGGGATCCTACGAGCAGTACTTC. Translating it yields CASSQVLGSYEQYF.

In the case of this clonotype: Without the conserved terminal phenylalanine or tryptophan, this CDR3 likely stems from a read error. The chain carries TRBV5-1 and TRBJ2-7, with 7 bases aligning to TRBD1. Germline V gene sequence: CDR1 SGHRS, CDR2 YFSETQ. There are 15 residues in the CDR3. DNA for the CDR3: TGCACCAGCAGCCCCGGGGACAGCCTCTCCTACGAGCAGTACTAC. It yields the protein CTSSPGDSLSYEQYY.

This clonotype has only a few counts. The chain employs TRBV2 and TRBJ2-7, with D perhaps TRBD2 (6 bases). Germline values: CDR1 SNHLY, CDR2 FYNNEI. Between the trimmed V and J ends, which lost 6 bases and 4 bases, there was a span of 10 bases. This CDR3 has 12 amino acids. The CDR3 DNA reads TGTGCCAGCAGACTAGCCAAGTACGAGCAGTACTTC. Its protein is CASRLAKYEQYF.